This record covers a single TCR beta chain. This record comes from a study of blood T cell repertoires in COVID-19. Turning to the study itself: The study drew acute and convalescent COVID-19 samples from the United States, Italy and Spain.

Profiled with immunoSEQ multiplex PCR; TCRdb holds only in-frame clones, not every one. The sample lists about 99,000 clones, 80% to 90% seen once, with about 1.9% in the top ten. V dropped 2 bases and J dropped 0 bases, with 7 bases sitting between them. This CDR3 is 14 amino acids long. Germline assignment: CDR1 SGHNT and CDR2 YYREEE (reference sequence). The genes are TRBV5-4 and TRBJ2-3; tentatively, D is TRBD2 (5 bases). The sequence was collected from a man aged 50 or older with COVID-19, enrolled during active disease. The specimen was peripheral blood. DNA of the CDR3: TGTGCCAGCAGCTTTCCGGGGAGCACAGATACGCAGTATTTT. Residues: CASSFPGSTDTQYF.